This T cell receptor beta chain was found in a study of vaccination effects on CD4 cells after COVID-19. The overall study: Sampling occurred 16 days and one week pre-vaccination in a couple of convalescent patients.

V lost 1 base and J 7 bases, leaving 12 bases between the germline ends. This CDR3 region has 13 residues. Germline V gene data show CDR1 as SGHKS and CDR2 as YYEKEE (reference sequence). This clone came up a few times. Its antigen remains unknown. Produced via immunoSEQ multiplex PCR; TCRdb's table is partial and in-frame only. This repertoire shows 30,000 to 40,000 clones, approximately 70% found once; its top ten account for 30% to 40%. Antigen-specific CD4+ T cells were expanded (with viral peptide pools) by the ViraFEST assay ahead of sequencing. Subsequent to a culture period of 10 to 11 days, CD4+ T cells were isolated. The person was diagnosed with PCR-confirmed SARS-CoV-2 infection between March and December 2020. A density of approximately 2.2 million PBMC per well was used; these cells were cultured with 10 IU/ml IL-2 and approximately 10 ug/ml peptides.

J is TRBJ2-7 and V is TRBV5-5, with D hard to call. This clonotype was sampled from a human donor who had a prior SARS-CoV-2 infection. The specimen comprised CD4+ T cells from PBMCs cultured with a peptide pool, sampled before COVID-19 vaccination. This chain's CDR3 is CASSLITLGEQYF. The CDR3 coding sequence is TGTGCCAGCAGCTTGATTACCCTCGGGGAGCAGTACTTC. The full variable domain, with the rest looked up from reference TRBV5-5 and TRBJ2-7, is DAGVTQSPTHLIKTRGQQVTLRCSPISGHKSVSWYQQVLGQGPQFIFQYYEKEERGRGNFPDRFSARQFPNYSSELNVNALLLGDSALYLCASSLITLGEQYFGPGTRLTVT.